This TCR beta chain was obtained from a study of CD8+CD57+ T cells in acquired aplastic anemia. Study context: The mean DNA yield obtained from sorted CD4+ and CD8+ cells came to approximately 3.2 ug.

Patients included in sequencing had previously demonstrated CD8+CD57+ cell expansion by flow cytometry. There were no patients without severe acquired aplastic anemia. CDR3 length: 14 amino acids. Looked up from germline, CDR1 is LNHDA and CDR2 is SQIVND (reference sequence). The ends were cut back, 6 bases at V and 1 base at J, with 12 bases in the middle. This clonotype was observed many times. According to the study, genomic DNA was the template for TCR beta VDJ and CDR3 profiling. TCRdb processed the reads anew with MiXCR; each CDR3 protein has one entry. Among about 470,000 distinct CDR3 sequences listed, about a third were seen once.

The sequenced sample consisted of sorted CD4+, CD8+, or CD8+CD57+ T cells (not recorded which) from PBMCs. The V and J genes are TRBV19 and TRBJ1-1; D call uncertain. This clonotype was sampled from a human donor with aplastic anemia. CDR3 residues: CASSPGRGNTEAFF. The CDR3 coding sequence is TGTGCCAGTAGCCCCGGGCGTGGGAACACTGAAGCTTTCTTT.